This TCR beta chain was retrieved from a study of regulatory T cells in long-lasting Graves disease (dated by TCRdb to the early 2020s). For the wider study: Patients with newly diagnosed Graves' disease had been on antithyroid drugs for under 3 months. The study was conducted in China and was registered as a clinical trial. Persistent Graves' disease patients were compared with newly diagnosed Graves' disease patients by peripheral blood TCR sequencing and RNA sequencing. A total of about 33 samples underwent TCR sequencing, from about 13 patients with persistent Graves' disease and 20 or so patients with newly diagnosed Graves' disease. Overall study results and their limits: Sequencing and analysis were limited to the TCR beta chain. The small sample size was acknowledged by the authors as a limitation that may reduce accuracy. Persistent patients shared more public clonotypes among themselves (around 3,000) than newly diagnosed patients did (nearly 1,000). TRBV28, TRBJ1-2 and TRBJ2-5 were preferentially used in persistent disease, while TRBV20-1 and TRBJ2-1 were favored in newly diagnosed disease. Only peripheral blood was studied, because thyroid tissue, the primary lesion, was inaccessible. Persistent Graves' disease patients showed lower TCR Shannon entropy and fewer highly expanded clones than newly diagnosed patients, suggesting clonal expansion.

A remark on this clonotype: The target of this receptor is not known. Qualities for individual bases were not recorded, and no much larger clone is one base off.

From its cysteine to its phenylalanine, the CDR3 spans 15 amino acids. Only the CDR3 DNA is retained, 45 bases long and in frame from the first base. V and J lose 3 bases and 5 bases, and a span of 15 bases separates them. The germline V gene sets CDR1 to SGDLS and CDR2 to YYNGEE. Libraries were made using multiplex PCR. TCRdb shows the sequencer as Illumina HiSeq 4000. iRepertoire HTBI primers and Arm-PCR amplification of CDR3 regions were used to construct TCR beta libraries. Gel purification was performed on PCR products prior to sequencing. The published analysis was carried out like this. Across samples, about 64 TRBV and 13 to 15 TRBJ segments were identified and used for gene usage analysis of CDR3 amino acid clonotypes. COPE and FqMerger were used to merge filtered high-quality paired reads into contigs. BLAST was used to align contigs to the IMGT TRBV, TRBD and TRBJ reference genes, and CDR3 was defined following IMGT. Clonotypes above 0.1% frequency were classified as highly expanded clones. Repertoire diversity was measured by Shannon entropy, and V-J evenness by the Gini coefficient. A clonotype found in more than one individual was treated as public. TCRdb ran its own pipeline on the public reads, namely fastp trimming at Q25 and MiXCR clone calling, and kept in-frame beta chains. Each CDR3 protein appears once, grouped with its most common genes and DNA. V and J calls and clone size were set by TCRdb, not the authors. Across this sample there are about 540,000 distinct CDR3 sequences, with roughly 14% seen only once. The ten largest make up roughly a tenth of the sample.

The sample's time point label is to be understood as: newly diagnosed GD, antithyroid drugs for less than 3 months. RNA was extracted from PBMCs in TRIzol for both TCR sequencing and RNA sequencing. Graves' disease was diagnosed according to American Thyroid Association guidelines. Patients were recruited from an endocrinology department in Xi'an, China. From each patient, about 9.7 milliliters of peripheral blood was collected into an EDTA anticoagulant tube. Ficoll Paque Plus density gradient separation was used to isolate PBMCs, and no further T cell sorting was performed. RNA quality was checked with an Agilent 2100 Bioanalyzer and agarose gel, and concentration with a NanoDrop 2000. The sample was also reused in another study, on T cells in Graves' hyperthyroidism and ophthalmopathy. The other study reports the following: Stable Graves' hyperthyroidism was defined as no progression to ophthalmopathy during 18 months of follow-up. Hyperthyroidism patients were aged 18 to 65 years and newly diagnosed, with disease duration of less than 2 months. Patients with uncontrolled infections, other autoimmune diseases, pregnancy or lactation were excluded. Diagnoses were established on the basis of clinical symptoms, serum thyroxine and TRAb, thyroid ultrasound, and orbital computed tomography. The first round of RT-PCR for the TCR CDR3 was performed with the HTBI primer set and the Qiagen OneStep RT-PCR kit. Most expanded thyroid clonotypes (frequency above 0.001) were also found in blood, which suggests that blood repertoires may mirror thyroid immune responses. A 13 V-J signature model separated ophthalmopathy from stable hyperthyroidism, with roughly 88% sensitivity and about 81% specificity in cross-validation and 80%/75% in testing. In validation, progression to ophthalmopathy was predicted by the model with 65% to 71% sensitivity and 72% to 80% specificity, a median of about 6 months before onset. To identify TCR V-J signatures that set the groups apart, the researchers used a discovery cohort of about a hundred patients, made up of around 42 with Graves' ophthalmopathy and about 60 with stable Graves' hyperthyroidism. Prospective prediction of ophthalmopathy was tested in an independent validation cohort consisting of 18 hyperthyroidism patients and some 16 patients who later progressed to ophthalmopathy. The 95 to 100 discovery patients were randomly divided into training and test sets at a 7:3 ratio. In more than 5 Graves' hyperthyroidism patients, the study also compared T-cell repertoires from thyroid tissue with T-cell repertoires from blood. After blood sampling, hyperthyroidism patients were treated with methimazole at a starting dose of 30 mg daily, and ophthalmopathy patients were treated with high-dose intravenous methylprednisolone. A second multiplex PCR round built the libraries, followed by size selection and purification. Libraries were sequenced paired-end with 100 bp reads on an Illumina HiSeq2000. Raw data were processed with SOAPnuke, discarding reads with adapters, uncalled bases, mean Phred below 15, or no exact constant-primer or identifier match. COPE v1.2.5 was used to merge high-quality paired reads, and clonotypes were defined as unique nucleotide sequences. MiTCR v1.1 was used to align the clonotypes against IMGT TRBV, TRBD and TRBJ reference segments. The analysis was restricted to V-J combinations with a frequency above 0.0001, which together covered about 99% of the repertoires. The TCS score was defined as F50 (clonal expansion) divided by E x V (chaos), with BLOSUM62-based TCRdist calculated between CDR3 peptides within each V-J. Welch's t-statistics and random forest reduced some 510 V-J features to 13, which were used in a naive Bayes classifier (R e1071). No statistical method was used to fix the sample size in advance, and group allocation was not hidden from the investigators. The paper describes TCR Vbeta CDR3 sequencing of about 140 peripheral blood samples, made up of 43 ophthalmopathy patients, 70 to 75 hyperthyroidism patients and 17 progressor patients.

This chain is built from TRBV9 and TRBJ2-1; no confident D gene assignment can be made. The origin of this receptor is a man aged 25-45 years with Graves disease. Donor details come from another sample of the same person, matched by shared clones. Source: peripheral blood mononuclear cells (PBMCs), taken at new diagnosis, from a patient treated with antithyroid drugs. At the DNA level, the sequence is TGTGCCAGCAGCGACAGCCACCTTAGGGACAATGAGCAGTTCTTC. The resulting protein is CASSDSHLRDNEQFF.